The next 6 T cell receptor beta chains were all read from a single sample in a study of cytomegalovirus exposure and HLA in healthy donors. The PCR ran on 60 Vbeta and 13 Jbeta primers. Sequencing used immunoSEQ multiplex PCR; TCRdb keeps in-frame clones, though not all of them. The sample records some 160,000 clones, approximately 82% being singletons. The sample comprised PBMCs. The receptor set was obtained from a male donor in good health and CMV-seropositive.

The rearrangement uses TRBV5-4 and TRBJ2-3; the match to TRBD2 covers 10 bases. Germline V gene lookup returns CDR1 SGHNT and CDR2 YYREEE (reference sequence). V trimming: 1 base; J trimming: 2 bases; junction bases outside the gene matches: 1. This CDR3 has 15 amino acids. CDR3: CASSLTSGDTDTQYF. The CDR3 DNA sequence: TGTGCCAGCAGCTTGACTAGCGGGGACACAGATACGCAGTATTTT.

The chain uses TRBV5-1 and TRBJ1-2; no definite D call. Trimming removed 0 bases at V and 3 bases at J, with 9 bases between. This CDR3 has 14 amino acids. CDR1 and CDR2 (germline): SGHRS, YFSETQ. In DNA form, the CDR3 reads TGCGCCAGCAGCTTGGGGGCCGGGGACTATGGCTACACCTTC. Translated, it gives CASSLGAGDYGYTF.

V is TRBV7-6 and J is TRBJ1-5; no definite D call. Germline V gives CDR1 SGHVS, CDR2 FNYEAQ. Trimming removed 0 bases from V and 2 bases from J, with 11 bases in between. This CDR3 comprises 16 residues. Here the CDR3 reads CASSLAPNEGNQPQHF. In DNA, the CDR3 is TGTGCCAGCAGCTTAGCCCCAAACGAGGGCAATCAGCCCCAGCATTTT.

The V call is TRBV5-8, the J call TRBJ2-7, with 10 bases matching TRBD2. The ends lost 2 bases at V and 1 base at J; junction bases unmatched: 3. This CDR3 contains 15 residues. Germline assignment: CDR1 SGHTS and CDR2 YDEGEE. CDR3: CASSFRTSGSYEQYF. CDR3 nucleotides: TGTGCCAGCAGCTTTAGGACTAGCGGTTCCTACGAGCAGTACTTC. The full variable domain, its missing parts supplied by reference TRBV5-8 and TRBJ2-7, is EAGVTQSPTHLIKTRGQQATLRCSPISGHTSVYWYQQALGLGLQFLLWYDEGEERNRGNFPPRFSGRQFPNYSSELNVNALELEDSALYLCASSFRTSGSYEQYFGPGTRLTVT.

The count of this clone is one. The V and J genes are TRBV30 and TRBJ1-5; 11 bases agree with TRBD1. V lost 6 bases and J lost 7; bases outside the gene matches: 8. This CDR3 has 14 amino acids. Per the germline V gene, CDR1 is GTSNPN and CDR2 is SVGIG (reference sequence). CDR3 region: CACCGTGGIQPQHF. CDR3 bases: TGTGCCTGCTGTGGGACAGGGGGGATCCAGCCCCAGCATTTT.

V gene TRBV7-7 combines with J gene TRBJ2-5; TRBD2 matches 12 bases. Germline CDR1 and CDR2: SSHAT and FNYEAQ (reference sequence). The CDR3 totals 17 residues. Trimming removed 6 bases from V and 2 bases from J; junction bases left unmatched: 10. For the CDR3, the DNA is TGTGCCAGCAGTTCCGGGACTAGCGGGTCTAAACAAGAGACCCAGTACTTC. Translating it yields CASSSGTSGSKQETQYF.